This T cell receptor beta chain appears in the sequencing data of a study of vaccination and CD4 T cells after COVID-19. On the study more broadly: Nasal swab PCR had shown SARS-CoV-2 positivity in the convalescent patients (roughly 10 mild cases, one severe case).

As regards this clonotype: Antigen: not known.

Sequence data for DNA of cultured CD4+ T cells were generated by the Oncomine TCR Beta short-read assay. Cultured CD4+ T cells were the source of extracted genomic DNA. One entry per CDR3 protein, called by TCRdb with MiXCR from the PCR reads. The table records over 11,000 distinct CDR3 sequences, around 55% of them present only once. The V gene lost 6 bases and the J gene lost 3 bases, with 23 bases spanning the gap. From germline, CDR1 is DFQATT and CDR2 SNEGSKA (reference sequence). The CDR3 runs 16 residues. The treatment is: roughly nine-day PBMC culture with coronavirus spike peptide pools or control peptides (ViraFEST assay). The ViraFEST method relied on peptide pools to expand antigen-specific T cells, followed by TCR sequencing.

The TCR was taken from a human donor who had recovered from COVID-19. The input for sequencing was CD4+ T cells from blood, cultured in vitro, taken before SARS-CoV-2 vaccination. V is TRBV20-1 and J is TRBJ2-5; D tentatively fits TRBD1 or TRBD2 (5 bases each). DNA of the CDR3: TGCAGTGCCAATGGAAACGCCGGGACCGCCAAAGAGACCCAGTACTTC. Its protein product is CSANGNAGTAKETQYF.